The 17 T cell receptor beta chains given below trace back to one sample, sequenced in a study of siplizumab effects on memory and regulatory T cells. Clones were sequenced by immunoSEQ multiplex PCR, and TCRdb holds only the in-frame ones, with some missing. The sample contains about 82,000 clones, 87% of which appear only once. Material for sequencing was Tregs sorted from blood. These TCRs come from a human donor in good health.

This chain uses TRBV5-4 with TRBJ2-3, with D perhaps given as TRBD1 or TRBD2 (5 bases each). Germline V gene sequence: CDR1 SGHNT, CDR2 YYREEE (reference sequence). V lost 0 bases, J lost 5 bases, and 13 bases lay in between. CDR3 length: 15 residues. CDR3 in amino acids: CASSLGSGPGDTQYF. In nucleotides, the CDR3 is TGTGCCAGCAGCTTGGGTTCGGGGCCGGGAGATACGCAGTATTTT. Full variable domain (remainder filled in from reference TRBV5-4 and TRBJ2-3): ETGVTQSPTHLIKTRGQQVTLRCSSQSGHNTVSWYQQALGQGPQFIFQYYREEENGRGNFPPRFSGLQFPNYSSELNVNALELDDSALYLCASSLGSGPGDTQYFGPGTRLTVL.

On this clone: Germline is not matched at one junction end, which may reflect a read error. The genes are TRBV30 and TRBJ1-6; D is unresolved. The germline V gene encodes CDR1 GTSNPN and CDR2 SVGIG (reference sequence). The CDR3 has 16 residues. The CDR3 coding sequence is TGTGCCTGGAGTGTAATGCAGGCTCAGTTTAATCCACCCCTCCACTTT. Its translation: CAWSVMQAQFNPPLHF. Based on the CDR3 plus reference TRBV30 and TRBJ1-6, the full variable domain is SQTIHQWPATLVQPVGSPLSLECTVEGTSNPNLYWYRQAAGRGLQLLFYSVGIGQISSEVPQNLSASRPQDRQFILSSKKLLLSDSGFYLCAWSVMQAQFNPPLHFGNGTRLTVT.

The CDR3 is CASSTGRTPEAFF. CDR3 DNA: TGCGCCAGCAGCACAGGACGGACCCCTGAAGCTTTCTTT. The chain couples TRBV5-1 to TRBJ1-1; D perhaps matches TRBD1 (5 bases). There are 13 residues in the CDR3. Germline V gene data show CDR1 as SGHRS and CDR2 as YFSETQ. Between the trimmed V and J ends, which lost 4 bases and 6 bases, there was a span of 13 bases.

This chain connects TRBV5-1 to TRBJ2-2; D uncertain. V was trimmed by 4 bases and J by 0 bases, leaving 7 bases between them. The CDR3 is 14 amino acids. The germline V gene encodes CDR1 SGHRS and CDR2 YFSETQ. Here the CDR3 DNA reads TGCGCCAGCAGCCCTACACCGAACACCGGGGAGCTGTTTTTT. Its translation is CASSPTPNTGELFF.

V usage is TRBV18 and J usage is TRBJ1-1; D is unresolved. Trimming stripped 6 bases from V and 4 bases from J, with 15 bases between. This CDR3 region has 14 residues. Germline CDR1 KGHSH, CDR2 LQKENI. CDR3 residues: CASSATNQATEAFF. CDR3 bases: TGTGCCAGCTCGGCCACGAATCAGGCCACTGAAGCTTTCTTT.

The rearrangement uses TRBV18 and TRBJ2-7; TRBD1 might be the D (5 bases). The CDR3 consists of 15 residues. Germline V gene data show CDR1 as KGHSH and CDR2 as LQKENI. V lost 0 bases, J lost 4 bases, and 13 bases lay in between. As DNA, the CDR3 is TGTGCCAGCTCACCACCCGGCAGGGTCGGTTACGAGCAGTACTTC. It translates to CASSPPGRVGYEQYF.

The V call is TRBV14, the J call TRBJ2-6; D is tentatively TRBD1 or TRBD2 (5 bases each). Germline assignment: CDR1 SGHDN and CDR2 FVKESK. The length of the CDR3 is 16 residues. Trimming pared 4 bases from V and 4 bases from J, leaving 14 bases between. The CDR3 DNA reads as TGTGCCAGCAGCCCGGAGGTGGGGACCGGGGCCAACGTCCTGACTTTC. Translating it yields CASSPEVGTGANVLTF.

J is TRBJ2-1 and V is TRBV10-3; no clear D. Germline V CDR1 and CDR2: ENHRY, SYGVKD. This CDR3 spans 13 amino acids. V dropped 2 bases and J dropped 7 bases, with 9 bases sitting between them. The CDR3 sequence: CAISESWANEQFF. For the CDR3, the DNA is TGTGCCATCAGTGAGAGTTGGGCGAATGAGCAGTTCTTC.

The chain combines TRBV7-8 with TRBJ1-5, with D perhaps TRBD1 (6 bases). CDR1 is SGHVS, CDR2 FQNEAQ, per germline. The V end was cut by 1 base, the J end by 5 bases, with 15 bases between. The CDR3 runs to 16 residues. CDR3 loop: CASSLGLGGGHQPQHF. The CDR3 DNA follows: TGTGCCAGCAGCTTAGGGCTGGGCGGGGGGCATCAGCCCCAGCATTTT.

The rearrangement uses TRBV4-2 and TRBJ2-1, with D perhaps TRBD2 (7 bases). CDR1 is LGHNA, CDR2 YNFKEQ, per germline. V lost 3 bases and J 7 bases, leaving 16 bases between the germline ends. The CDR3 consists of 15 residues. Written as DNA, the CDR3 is TGTGCCAGCAGCCAGGGGGGGGGCGCTGCAAATGAGCAGTTCTTC. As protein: CASSQGGGAANEQFF.

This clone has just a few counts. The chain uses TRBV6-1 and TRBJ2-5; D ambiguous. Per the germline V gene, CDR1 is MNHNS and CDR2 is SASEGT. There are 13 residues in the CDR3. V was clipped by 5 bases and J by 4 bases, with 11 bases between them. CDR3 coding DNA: TGTGCCAGCAGTTTCCTATCGCGAGAGACCCAGTACTTC. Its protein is CASSFLSRETQYF.

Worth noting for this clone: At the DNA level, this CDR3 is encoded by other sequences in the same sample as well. The CDR3: CASSLGSSGGTDTQYF. The CDR3 DNA sequence: TGCGCCAGCAGCTTGGGATCTAGCGGCGGCACAGATACGCAGTATTTT. The gene calls are TRBV5-1 and TRBJ2-3, with 7 bases identical to TRBD2. The CDR3 runs to 16 residues. The trim removed 0 bases at V and 1 base at J, leaving 5 bases unmatched. Germline-derived CDR1 and CDR2 are SGHRS and YFSETQ.

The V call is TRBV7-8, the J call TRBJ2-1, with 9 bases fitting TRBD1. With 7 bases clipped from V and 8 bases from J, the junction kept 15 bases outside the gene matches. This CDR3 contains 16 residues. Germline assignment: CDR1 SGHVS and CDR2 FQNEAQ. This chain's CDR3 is CASTLGYGQGWDEQFF. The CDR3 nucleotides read TGTGCCAGCACCCTTGGGTACGGACAGGGGTGGGATGAGCAGTTCTTC.

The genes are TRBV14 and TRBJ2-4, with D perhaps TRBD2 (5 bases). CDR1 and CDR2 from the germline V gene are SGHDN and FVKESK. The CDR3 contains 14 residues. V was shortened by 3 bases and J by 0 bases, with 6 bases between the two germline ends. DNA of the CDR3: TGTGCCAGCAGCCAGGGAGTAGCCAAAAACATTCAGTACTTC. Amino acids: CASSQGVAKNIQYF.

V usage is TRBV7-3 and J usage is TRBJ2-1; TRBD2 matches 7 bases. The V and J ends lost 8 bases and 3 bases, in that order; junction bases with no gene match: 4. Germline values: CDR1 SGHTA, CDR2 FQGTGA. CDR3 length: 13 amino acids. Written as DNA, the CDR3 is TGTGCCAGCTCCCTAGCGGTCTACAATGAGCAGTTCTTC. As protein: CASSLAVYNEQFF. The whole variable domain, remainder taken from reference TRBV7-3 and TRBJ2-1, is GAGVSQTPSNKVTEKGKYVELRCDPISGHTALYWYRQSLGQGPEFLIYFQGTGAADDSGLPNDRFFAVRPEGSVSTLKIQRTERGDSAVYLCASSLAVYNEQFFGPGTRLTVL.

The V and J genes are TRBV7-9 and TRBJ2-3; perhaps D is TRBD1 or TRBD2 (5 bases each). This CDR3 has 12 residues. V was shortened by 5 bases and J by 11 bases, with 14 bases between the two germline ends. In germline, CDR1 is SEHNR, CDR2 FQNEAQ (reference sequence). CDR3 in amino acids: CASSPYGTGQYF. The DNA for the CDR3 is TGTGCCAGCAGCCCCTACGGGACGGGGCAGTATTTT.

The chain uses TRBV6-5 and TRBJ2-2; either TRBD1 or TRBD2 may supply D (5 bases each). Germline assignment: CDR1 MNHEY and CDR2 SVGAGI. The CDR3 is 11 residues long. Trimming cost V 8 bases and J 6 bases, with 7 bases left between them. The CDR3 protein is CASWGPGELFF. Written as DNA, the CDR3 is TGTGCCAGCTGGGGACCCGGGGAGCTGTTTTTT.